These T cell receptor beta chains were read from a single sample in a study of T cell changes during pregnancy in multiple sclerosis. Sequencing used immunoSEQ multiplex PCR; TCRdb keeps in-frame clones, though not all of them. The sample holds around 60,000 clones, roughly nine tenths seen once. The material was peripheral blood, obtained in the first trimester of pregnancy. The origin of the receptors is a female donor with multiple sclerosis, enrolled in a pregnancy study. The conserved cysteine and the conserved F or W are not part of the CDR3 here.

V	J	CDR3
TRBV6-6	TRBJ2-7	ATKEGARDEQY
TRBV6-5	TRBJ1-2	ASSYSDRFYGYT
TRBV5-1	TRBJ1-1	ASRGTMNTEAF
TRBV10-3	TRBJ2-7	AISPGLNSYEQY
TRBV10-3	TRBJ1-2	AISGQGYGYT
TRBV6-1	TRBJ2-1	ASRSGTSYEQF
TRBV23-1	TRBJ1-1	ASSQSWTELNTEAF
TRBV7-9	TRBJ1-2	ASSSWTGGNLYGYT
TRBV9	TRBJ1-3	ASSVVSQGWDTIY
TRBV5-1	TRBJ1-3	ASSLTGGQSSGNTIY
TRBV27	TRBJ2-7	ASSYEWRDRGYEQY
TRBV7-9	TRBJ2-1	ASVPGLAGNNEQF
TRBV6-1	TRBJ2-5	ASSENDSLTIKKTQY
TRBV19	TRBJ2-3	ASSMTPPGTGSTDTQY
TRBV29-1	TRBJ1-3	SVDGGFGNTIY
TRBV29-1	TRBJ2-5	SVYGQQETQY
TRBV19	TRBJ2-5	ASRSGGAGETQY
TRBV5-6	TRBJ2-7	ASSSWGRTYEQY
TRBV14	TRBJ1-6	ASSPGTGGNSPLH
TRBV5-8	TRBJ1-4	ASSLLFSGEKLF
TRBV6-6	TRBJ1-1	ASSPPVMNTEAF
TRBV4-2	TRBJ2-3	ASSWACWLSGTDTQY
TRBV19	TRBJ2-7	ASSTSQGYEQY
TRBV15	TRBJ1-1	ATSRDVATYTEAF
TRBV4-1	TRBJ2-7	ASSQEGQGADEQY
TRBV21-1	TRBJ2-1	ASSSDPVHGGNNEQF
TRBV5-1	TRBJ1-4	ASSPLSEDEKLF
TRBV6-4	TRBJ2-5	ASSAGTQETQY
TRBV5-1	TRBJ2-1	ASSSAHPGQMFLTTYNEQF
TRBV19	TRBJ1-2	ASRTGDHGYT
TRBV27	TRBJ2-7	ASSLLPSGADSYEQY
TRBV10-2	TRBJ2-7	ASSLAGSSYEQY
TRBV19	TRBJ1-2	ASSNKQGAANYGYT
TRBV2	TRBJ2-1	ASSGGGLATIKQF
TRBV21-1	TRBJ2-7	ASKRAGTGIHEQY
TRBV29-1	TRBJ2-7	SVEIRDYEQY
TRBV18	TRBJ1-6	ASSPPWPYNSPLH
TRBV7-9	TRBJ2-5	ASSLGASGYQETQY
TRBV5-1	TRBJ2-7	ASSPGQDSYEQY
TRBV4-2	TRBJ1-6	ASSQGNGGQDNSPLH
TRBV19	TRBJ2-2	ASQGGAGSGTGELF
TRBV11-3	TRBJ2-7	ASSPGQGVSYEQY
TRBV18	TRBJ2-1	ASSPLSGGINEQF
TRBV11-2	TRBJ1-1	ASSLVRGGRTEAF
TRBV10-1	TRBJ2-2	ASSTNTGELF
TRBV4-2	TRBJ1-2	ASSQGPGTGLGYGYT
TRBV5-4	TRBJ2-3	ASSEDRVEVLLRTDTQY
TRBV21-1	TRBJ1-5	ASSKGASEFGGQPQH
TRBV27	TRBJ1-6	ASSLAQGSSSYNSPLH
TRBV30	TRBJ2-3	AWSASGLAGGQGTQY
TRBV10-3	TRBJ1-3	AISDRTEEAGNTIY
TRBV11-2	TRBJ1-2	ASSPRDLAPEGGYT
TRBV6-1	TRBJ1-1	ASSEAESGEAF
TRBV27	TRBJ1-2	ASSPPPMDLKGGYGYT
TRBV11-2	TRBJ2-7	ASSPQGASYEQY
TRBV29-1	TRBJ2-1	SVESRGTTYNEQF
TRBV12-5	TRBJ2-2	ASGLDFANTGELF
TRBV9	TRBJ2-7	ASSAQGAFNEQY
TRBV11-3	TRBJ2-3	ASSKGVAGVLTDTQY